These 20 T cell receptor beta chains were sequenced from one sample in a study of T cell responses to AZD1222 COVID-19 vaccine. Some clones are missing from TCRdb's copy, which holds only in-frame ones; the method was immunoSEQ multiplex PCR. The sample carries 100,000 or so clones, 75% to 95% recorded once. The specimen comprised peripheral blood, sampled on day 0 of AZD1222 vaccination. These receptors were obtained from an adult in good health.

The J gene is TRBJ1-2, the V gene TRBV28; a weak D match, TRBD1 (6 bases). V was trimmed by 7 bases and J by 5 bases, leaving 11 bases between them. The germline V gene has CDR1 MDHEN and CDR2 SYDVKM. CDR3 length equals 12 residues. The chain's CDR3 is CASNQGLYGYTF. Written as DNA, the CDR3 is TGTGCCAGCAACCAGGGGCTATATGGCTACACCTTC.

The rearrangement links TRBV2 to TRBJ1-2; D ambiguous. From germline, CDR1 is SNHLY and CDR2 FYNNEI. CDR3 length: 13 residues. The V gene lost 7 bases and the J gene lost 1 base, with 10 bases spanning the gap. CDR3 in amino acids: CASIFQVNYGYTF. The DNA for the CDR3 is TGTGCCAGCATATTTCAGGTTAACTATGGCTACACCTTC.

This chain links TRBV5-5 with TRBJ2-7; D ambiguous. This CDR3 spans 13 amino acids. Trimming pared 4 bases from V and 3 bases from J, leaving 11 bases between. Germline CDR1 and CDR2: SGHKS and YYEKEE (reference sequence). The CDR3 nucleotides are TGTGCCAGCAGCACAACACAACTCTACGAGCAGTACTTC. Its translation: CASSTTQLYEQYF.

The V gene is TRBV5-6, the J gene TRBJ1-1; D ambiguous. The CDR3 covers 15 residues. Deletions cut 0 bases from V and 0 bases from J, with 9 bases between. Germline V lookup: CDR1 SGHDT, CDR2 YYEEEE. The CDR3 is CASSLERRVNTEAFF. CDR3 in DNA: TGTGCCAGCAGCTTGGAACGCCGGGTGAACACTGAAGCTTTCTTT. Full variable domain (missing parts from reference TRBV5-6 and TRBJ1-1): DAGVTQSPTHLIKTRGQQVTLRCSPKSGHDTVSWYQQALGQGPQFIFQYYEEEERQRGNFPDRFSGHQFPNYSSELNVNALLLGDSALYLCASSLERRVNTEAFFGQGTRLTVV.

This chain joins TRBV12-1 and TRBJ1-5. TRBV12-1 is a known pseudogene. The CDR3 extends over 16 amino acids. CDR3 protein: CASRPPGVGNNQPQHF. The CDR3 bases are TGTGCCAGCAGACCCCCGGGGGTCGGAAACAATCAGCCCCAGCATTTT.

J is TRBJ1-2 and V is TRBV10-3, with 9 bases fitting TRBD1. CDR3 length: 15 residues. V shed 2 bases and J 5 bases; nucleotides not matched to a gene: 6. The V gene's germline CDR1 is ENHRY and CDR2 SYGVKD. The CDR3 sequence: CAISESPGQGYGYTF. Here the CDR3 DNA reads TGTGCCATCAGTGAGAGCCCGGGACAGGGTTATGGCTACACCTTC.

This chain links TRBV9 with TRBJ2-5, with D perhaps matching TRBD1 (7 bases). Trimming took 8 bases from V and 2 from J, leaving 13 bases between them. This CDR3 is built from 13 residues. Germline loops: CDR1 SGDLS, CDR2 YYNGEE. DNA for the CDR3: TGTGCCAGTGGAGGGACAGCTCAAGAGACCCAGTACTTC. Translation: CASGGTAQETQYF.

The chain combines TRBV19 with TRBJ2-2; TRBD1 agrees at 11 bases. This CDR3 spans 15 amino acids. J lost 6 bases, V lost 6 bases, and 6 bases had no gene match. Germline V gives CDR1 LNHDA, CDR2 SQIVND (reference sequence). The CDR3 is CASRRDRGVSGELFF. For the CDR3, the DNA is TGTGCCAGTAGACGGGACAGGGGGGTTTCCGGGGAGCTGTTTTTT.

This clone has only one observation. The chain is built from TRBV12-3 or TRBV12-4 and TRBJ2-4, with D unresolved. This CDR3 spans 13 amino acids. Trimming removed 4 bases from V and 8 bases from J, with 12 bases in between. This CDR3 is CASSSSGEDIQYF. CDR3 in DNA: TGTGCCAGCAGTTCCAGTGGGGAAGACATTCAGTACTTC.

The chain recombines TRBV2 with TRBJ2-7; D is possibly TRBD1 or TRBD2 (5 bases each). The V and J ends lost 6 bases and 0 bases respectively, with 6 bases between them. Germline V gene sequence: CDR1 SNHLY, CDR2 FYNNEI. The CDR3 has 12 amino acids. The CDR3 loop is CASRGTSYEQYF. As DNA, the CDR3 is TGTGCCAGCAGGGGGACCTCCTACGAGCAGTACTTC.

The chain joins TRBV27 to TRBJ2-1; D possibly corresponds to TRBD1 (7 bases). The germline V and J ends were trimmed by 5 bases and 3 bases, with 20 bases remaining between them. CDR3 size: 17 residues. Germline V gene data show CDR1 as MNHEY and CDR2 as SMNVEV (reference sequence). The CDR3 here is CASSAWGRGANYNEQFF. CDR3 in DNA: TGTGCCAGCAGTGCATGGGGCAGGGGGGCTAACTACAATGAGCAGTTCTTC.

The gene calls are TRBV5-6 and TRBJ1-1; TRBD1 is a possible D gene (6 bases). Germline V gene lookup returns CDR1 SGHDT and CDR2 YYEEEE. CDR3 length equals 14 residues. V was cut by 2 bases and J by 4 bases, with 12 bases left in between. The CDR3 protein is CASSLVQGRTEAFF. DNA for the CDR3: TGTGCCAGCAGCTTAGTACAGGGCCGCACTGAAGCTTTCTTT.

The rearrangement joins TRBV5-1 to TRBJ2-7; 9 bases fit TRBD2. Trimming at V came to 3 bases and at J to 0 bases, leaving 13 bases not matched to a gene. Germline loops: CDR1 SGHRS, CDR2 YFSETQ. The length of the CDR3 is 18 residues. CDR3 loop: CASSWGPRLAGNSYEQYF. The CDR3 region has the DNA TGCGCCAGCAGCTGGGGCCCTCGGCTAGCGGGGAACTCCTACGAGCAGTACTTC.

This clone has a single count. This chain links TRBV4-1 with TRBJ1-6, with TRBD1 as a possible D gene (6 bases). Per the germline V gene, CDR1 is MGHRA and CDR2 is YSYEKL. V was shortened by 0 bases and J by 7 bases, with 10 bases between the two germline ends. The CDR3 length is 15 residues. In nucleotides, the CDR3 is TGCGCCAGCAGCCAAGAACGCCAGGGGAATTCACCCCTCCACTTT. Translated, it gives CASSQERQGNSPLHF.

This chain joins TRBV5-1 and TRBJ1-1, with D possibly TRBD1 on 5 matching bases. The V end lost 2 bases, the J end lost 6 bases, and 8 bases lay between the germline ends. The CDR3 covers 12 residues. Per the germline V gene, CDR1 is SGHRS and CDR2 is YFSETQ. The CDR3 DNA is TGCGCCAGCAGCTTACCAGGGCCTGAAGCTTTCTTT. It codes for CASSLPGPEAFF.

This clone was recorded a few times. This chain links TRBV28 with TRBJ1-3; 7 bases are shared with TRBD1. Germline trimming cut 8 bases from V and 4 bases from J; bases unmatched to any gene: 8. Germline V gene sequence: CDR1 MDHEN, CDR2 SYDVKM. This CDR3 has 14 residues. The CDR3 region has the DNA TGTGCCAGCGAAGGGACAGCCCGAGGAAACACCATATATTTT. Residues: CASEGTARGNTIYF. Full variable domain (remainder filled in from reference TRBV28 and TRBJ1-3): DVKVTQSSRYLVKRTGEKVFLECVQDMDHENMFWYRQDPGLGLRLIYFSYDVKMKEKGDIPEGYSVSREKKERFSLILESASTNQTSMYLCASEGTARGNTIYFGEGSWLTVV.

With regard to this clone: Other nucleotide sequences from this sample produce the same CDR3. This sequence joins TRBV4-2 and TRBJ2-1; D remains ambiguous. The V gene lost 0 bases and the J gene lost 6 bases, with 6 bases spanning the gap. Germline-derived CDR1 and CDR2 are LGHNA and YNFKEQ. This CDR3 is 13 amino acids long. CDR3 region: CASSQDRVNEQFF. The CDR3 bases are TGTGCCAGCAGCCAAGACCGGGTCAATGAGCAGTTCTTC.

This clone has a handful of counts. This chain uses TRBV6-5 with TRBJ1-6, with TRBD1 matching 9 bases. The CDR3 runs 15 residues. CDR1 is MNHEY, CDR2 SVGAGI, per germline. The junction had 8 bases not matched to a gene; V was cut back by 5 bases and J by 9 bases. CDR3 in DNA: TGTGCCAGCAGTCATCCGGGACAGGGTACTTCACCCCTCCACTTT. It translates to CASSHPGQGTSPLHF.

The J gene is TRBJ2-7, the V gene TRBV5-1, with D possibly matching TRBD1 (6 bases). Germline values: CDR1 SGHRS, CDR2 YFSETQ. The CDR3 runs 13 residues. Trimming shortened V by 0 bases and J by 2 bases, and 6 bases separated the two germline ends. The CDR3 DNA follows: TGCGCCAGCAGCTTGGGGGACACCTACGAGCAGTACTTC. Translated: CASSLGDTYEQYF.

The J gene is TRBJ1-2, the V gene TRBV6-5; D unresolved. V was cut by 7 bases and J by 8 bases, with 11 bases left in between. The CDR3 loop spans 11 amino acids. Germline-derived CDR1 and CDR2 are MNHEY and SVGAGI. The CDR3 DNA reads as TGTGCCAGCAAACCCGGACGGGGCTACACCTTC. Its translation: CASKPGRGYTF.